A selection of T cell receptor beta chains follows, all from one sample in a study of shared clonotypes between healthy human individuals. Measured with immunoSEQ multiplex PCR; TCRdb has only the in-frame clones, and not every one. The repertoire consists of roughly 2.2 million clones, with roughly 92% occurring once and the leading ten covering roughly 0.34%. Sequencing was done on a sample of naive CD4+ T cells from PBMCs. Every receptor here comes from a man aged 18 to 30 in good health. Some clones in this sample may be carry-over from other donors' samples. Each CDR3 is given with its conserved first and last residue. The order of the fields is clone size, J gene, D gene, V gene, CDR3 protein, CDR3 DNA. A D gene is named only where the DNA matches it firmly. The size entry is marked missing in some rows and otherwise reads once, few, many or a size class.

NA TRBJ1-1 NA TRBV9 CASSANKGQTEAFF TGTGCCAGCAGCGCTAACAAGGGGCAGACTGAAGCTTTCTTT
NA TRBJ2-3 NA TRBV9 CASSGSATDTQYF TGTGCCAGCAGCGGTTCTGCGACGGATACGCAGTATTTT
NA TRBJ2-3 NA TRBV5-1 CASSPRLRGSADTQYF TGCGCCAGCAGCCCTAGACTAAGAGGGAGTGCAGATACGCAGTATTTT
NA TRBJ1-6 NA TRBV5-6 CASSLAPQGGYNSPLHF TGTGCCAGCAGCTTGGCCCCACAGGGAGGGTATAATTCACCCCTCCACTTT
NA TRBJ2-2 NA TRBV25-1 CASSLQGRVGELFF TGTGCCAGCAGTCTGCAGGGTCGGGTCGGGGAGCTGTTTTTT
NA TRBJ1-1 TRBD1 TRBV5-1 CASSLGQDNTEAFF TGCGCCAGCAGCCTTGGACAGGATAACACTGAAGCTTTCTTT
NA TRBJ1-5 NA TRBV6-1 CASSEGADQPQHF TGTGCCAGCAGTGAGGGGGCAGATCAGCCCCAGCATTTT
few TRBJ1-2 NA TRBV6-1 CASSDRGYGYTF TGTGCCAGCAGTGACAGGGGCTATGGCTACACCTTC
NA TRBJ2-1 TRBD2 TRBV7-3 CASSLLPPGLAPNEQFF TGTGCCAGCAGCTTACTACCTCCGGGACTAGCGCCCAATGAGCAGTTCTTC
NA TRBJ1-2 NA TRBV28 CATQGTLRGYTF TGTGCCACCCAGGGAACCCTTCGCGGCTACACCTTC
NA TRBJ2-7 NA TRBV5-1 CASSLGPTYEQYF TGCGCCAGCAGCTTGGGTCCGACCTACGAGCAGTACTTC
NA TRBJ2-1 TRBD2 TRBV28 CASSLAGDAQFF TGTGCCAGCAGCTTAGCGGGAGACGCGCAGTTCTTC
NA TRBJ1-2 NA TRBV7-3 CASSPTATSAYGYTF TGTGCCAGCAGCCCAACAGCGACCTCCGCCTATGGCTACACCTTC
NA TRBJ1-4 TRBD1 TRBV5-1 CASSLTGTGVEKLFF TGCGCCAGCAGCCTGACCGGGACAGGGGTTGAAAAACTGTTTTTT
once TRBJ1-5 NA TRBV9 CASSTGLYMGREPQHF TGTGCCAGCAGCACGGGCCTTTATATGGGGAGGGAGCCCCAGCATTTT
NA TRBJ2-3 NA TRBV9 CASSVGGRASTDTQYF TGTGCCAGCAGCGTAGGGGGCAGGGCTAGCACAGATACGCAGTATTTT
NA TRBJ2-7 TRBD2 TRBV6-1 CASSEHSGTNEQYF TGTGCCAGCAGTGAACATAGCGGGACGAACGAGCAGTACTTC
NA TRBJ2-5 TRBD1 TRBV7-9 CASSKPDRGTQYF TGTGCCAGCAGCAAACCGGACAGGGGGACCCAGTACTTC
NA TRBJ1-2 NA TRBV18 CASSAANYGYTF TGTGCCAGCTCAGCGGCTAACTATGGCTACACCTTC
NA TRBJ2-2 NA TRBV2 CASSETPGELFF TGTGCCAGCAGTGAAACCCCCGGGGAGCTGTTTTTT
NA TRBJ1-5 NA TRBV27 CASRKGTFSNQPQHF TGTGCCAGCAGGAAAGGGACATTTAGCAATCAGCCCCAGCATTTT
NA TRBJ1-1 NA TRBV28 CASIFGVNTEAFF TGTGCCAGCATCTTTGGTGTGAACACTGAAGCTTTCTTT
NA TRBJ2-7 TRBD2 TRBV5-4 CASSWTPGGEQYF TGTGCCAGCAGCTGGACTCCGGGGGGAGAGCAGTACTTC
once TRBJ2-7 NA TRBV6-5 CASSSGTKDNEQYF TGTGCCAGCAGTTCCGGGACAAAGGACAACGAGCAGTACTTC
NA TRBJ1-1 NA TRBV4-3 CASTLHRDTMNTEAFF TGCGCCAGCACCTTACACCGGGACACCATGAACACTGAAGCTTTCTTT
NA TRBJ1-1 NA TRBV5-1 CASSLESVTEAFF TGCGCCAGCAGCTTGGAGTCAGTCACTGAAGCTTTCTTT
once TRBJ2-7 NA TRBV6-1 CASRALGQTSYEQYF TGTGCCAGCAGGGCTTTAGGACAGACTTCCTACGAGCAGTACTTC
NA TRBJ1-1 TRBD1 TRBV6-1 CASSRQGGNTEAFF TGTGCCAGCAGTCGACAGGGCGGGAACACTGAAGCTTTCTTT
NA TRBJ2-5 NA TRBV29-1 CSVDTGRETQYF TGCAGCGTTGACACAGGGCGCGAGACCCAGTACTTC
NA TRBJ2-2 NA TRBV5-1 CASSLATGSTGELFF TGCGCCAGCAGCTTGGCCACGGGGTCCACCGGGGAGCTGTTTTTT